This TCR beta chain was profiled in a study of blood T cell repertoires in COVID-19. Study-level background: The analysed material was cDNA or gDNA that came from T cells, B-cell-depleted T cells, or PBMCs.

This clone has just a few counts. Germline values: CDR1 MGHRA, CDR2 YSYEKL. V lost 1 base, J lost 1 base, and 3 bases stayed unmatched. The CDR3 consists of 16 residues. Sequencing was performed with immunoSEQ multiplex PCR; in TCRdb, only in-frame clones are kept and a portion is missing. The sample lists approximately 160,000 clones; 80% to 90% were seen once. The sequenced sample was peripheral blood. The J gene is TRBJ2-3, the V gene TRBV4-1; 9 nucleotides match TRBD2. The clonotype was recovered from a human donor in a cohort sampled during active COVID-19. The CDR3 spells CASSQGQRGGTDTQYF. The DNA for the CDR3 is TGCGCCAGCAGCCAAGGGCAGCGGGGGGGCACAGATACGCAGTATTTT.